Following are 19 T cell receptor beta chains from one sample sequenced in a study of cytomegalovirus exposure and HLA in healthy donors. With 60 Vbeta and 13 Jbeta primers, the PCR was carried out. Clones were read by immunoSEQ multiplex PCR, and TCRdb kept only the in-frame ones, dropping some. The repertoire holds 95,000 to 150,000 clones, with 60% to 85% as singletons. The specimen was PBMCs. These receptors all stem from a woman between 40 and 55 years old in good health and CMV-seropositive.

The rearrangement links TRBV5-4 to TRBJ2-1; TRBD2 aligns across 14 bases. From germline, CDR1 is SGHNT and CDR2 YYREEE (reference sequence). Unmatched junction bases numbered 2, after V lost 2 bases and J lost 10 bases. The CDR3 sequence is 14 residues long. CDR3 bases: TGTGCCAGCAGCTTTGGGACTAGCGGGGGCGAGCAGTTCTTC. Its protein product is CASSFGTSGGEQFF. Filled out from reference TRBV5-4 and TRBJ2-1, the complete variable domain reads ETGVTQSPTHLIKTRGQQVTLRCSSQSGHNTVSWYQQALGQGPQFIFQYYREEENGRGNFPPRFSGLQFPNYSSELNVNALELDDSALYLCASSFGTSGGEQFFGPGTRLTVL.

The chain carries TRBV7-9 and TRBJ1-2; D call uncertain. Trimming took off 5 bases at V and 8 bases at J, with 6 bases between the two ends. This CDR3 has 10 residues. Germline V gene data show CDR1 as SEHNR and CDR2 as FQNEAQ (reference sequence). The DNA for the CDR3 is TGTGCCAGCAGCCTTGTCGGCTACACCTTC. Protein sequence: CASSLVGYTF.

The chain joins TRBV6-1 to TRBJ1-6, with a weak D call TRBD1 (6 bases). V lost 6 bases, J lost 10 bases, and 16 bases lay in between. The CDR3 runs to 14 residues. CDR1 is MNHNS, CDR2 SASEGT, per germline. The CDR3 sequence is CASSGEIRGSPLHF. DNA of the CDR3: TGTGCCAGCAGCGGGGAAATCAGGGGATCACCCCTCCACTTT.

The genes are TRBV5-4 and TRBJ2-1; D gene ambiguous. The germline gives CDR1 SGHNT, CDR2 YYREEE (reference sequence). V lost 2 bases to trimming and J lost 4 bases, with 7 bases between them. This CDR3 spans 13 amino acids. CDR3 in amino acids: CASSLTRYNEQFF. CDR3 in DNA: TGTGCCAGCAGCTTAACTCGTTACAATGAGCAGTTCTTC.

The chain recombines TRBV5-1 with TRBJ2-5; 9 nucleotides align to TRBD1. The germline CDR1 and CDR2 sequences are SGHRS and YFSETQ. The CDR3 totals 14 residues. The trim removed 4 bases at V and 7 bases at J, leaving 8 bases unmatched. The CDR3 region is CASSTGQGLGTQYF. CDR3 nucleotides: TGCGCCAGCAGCACGGGACAGGGCCTGGGGACCCAGTACTTC. The variable domain in full, completed from reference TRBV5-1 and TRBJ2-5, reads KAGVTQTPRYLIKTRGQQVTLSCSPISGHRSVSWYQQTPGQGLQFLFEYFSETQRNKGNFPGRFSGRQFSNSRSEMNVSTLELGDSALYLCASSTGQGLGTQYFGPGTRLLVL.

This sequence joins TRBV6-5 and TRBJ2-5, with 9 bases identical to TRBD1. Matching the DNA end better, TRBJ2-7 makes the J call doubtful. Germline V gene sequence: CDR1 MNHEY, CDR2 SVGAGI. This CDR3 spans 15 amino acids. For the CDR3, the DNA is TGTGCCAGCAGGCTGGGCAGGACAGGGGACTACGAGCAGTACTTC. Encoded protein: CASRLGRTGDYEQYF.

This rearrangement joins TRBV5-6 to TRBJ2-7, with 10 bases fitting TRBD1. The CDR3 length is 16 residues. The V segment lost 0 bases and the J segment 4 bases; nucleotides outside the gene matches: 7. Germline CDR1 and CDR2: SGHDT and YYEEEE. CDR3 in amino acids: CASSLAGGDRGYEQYF. For the CDR3, the DNA is TGTGCCAGCAGCTTGGCAGGAGGGGACAGGGGATACGAGCAGTACTTC.

A few counts support this clone. V is TRBV5-6 and J is TRBJ2-5, with 11 bases aligning to TRBD2. The CDR3 runs 15 residues. The germline V gene encodes CDR1 SGHDT and CDR2 YYEEEE. V shed 2 bases, J shed 5 bases, and the junction held 5 bases outside the gene matches. CDR3 loop: CASSFLAGGDETQYF. CDR3 sequence (DNA): TGTGCCAGCAGCTTTCTAGCGGGGGGAGATGAGACCCAGTACTTC.

This rearrangement joins TRBV18 to TRBJ1-1, with a tentative D call TRBD1 (5 bases). Trimming took 3 bases from V and 5 from J, leaving 10 bases between them. The CDR3 loop spans 13 amino acids. In germline, CDR1 is KGHSH, CDR2 LQKENI. The CDR3: CASSPDKRTEAFF. DNA of the CDR3: TGTGCCAGCTCACCGGACAAAAGGACTGAAGCTTTCTTT.

The chain combines TRBV14 with TRBJ2-3, with D possibly being TRBD1 (6 bases). The CDR3 is made up of 16 amino acids. The germline gives CDR1 SGHDN, CDR2 FVKESK. V was cut by 0 bases and J by 3 bases, with 13 bases left in between. CDR3 loop: CASSQENRVGTDTQYF. CDR3 bases: TGTGCCAGCAGCCAAGAAAACAGGGTCGGTACAGATACGCAGTATTTT.

This clone was found once. V usage is TRBV5-4 and J usage is TRBJ1-2; tentative D call: TRBD1 (5 bases). This CDR3 is 13 amino acids long. CDR1 is SGHNT and CDR2 is YYREEE in the germline V gene (reference sequence). V was clipped by 2 bases and J by 4 bases, with 9 bases between them. The CDR3, as DNA: TGTGCCAGCAGCTTCGGGGGTAGCTATGGCTACACCTTC. Encoded protein: CASSFGGSYGYTF.

The chain links TRBV10-3 to TRBJ1-4, with TRBD1 identical over 10 bases. The CDR3 loop spans 13 amino acids. The V and J ends lost 8 bases and 7 bases, in that order; junction bases with no gene match: 4. The V gene's germline CDR1 is ENHRY and CDR2 SYGVKD. This chain's CDR3 is CAISDRGLEKLFF. Written as DNA, the CDR3 is TGTGCCATCTCCGACAGGGGGCTTGAAAAACTGTTTTTT.

The chain recombines TRBV19 with TRBJ1-1; D is possibly TRBD1 (6 bases). V lost 6 bases and J lost 3, with 11 bases in between. Germline loops: CDR1 LNHDA, CDR2 SQIVND (reference sequence). The CDR3 sequence is 13 residues long. The CDR3 reads CASRTTGDTEAFF. The CDR3 coding sequence is TGTGCCAGTAGAACGACAGGAGACACTGAAGCTTTCTTT.

The CDR3 sequence is CASNVGGGEQFF. For the CDR3, the DNA is TGTGCCAGCAACGTAGGGGGGGGTGAGCAGTTCTTC. This chain uses TRBV5-4 with TRBJ2-1; possibly TRBD2 for D (7 bases). Trimming took off 6 bases at V and 9 bases at J, with 13 bases between the two ends. CDR1 and CDR2 from the germline V gene are SGHNT and YYREEE (reference sequence). The CDR3 extends over 12 amino acids.

The rearrangement links TRBV7-9 to TRBJ2-5; TRBD1 matches 8 bases. Germline CDR1 reads SEHNR; CDR2 reads FQNEAQ (reference sequence). Trimming took 5 bases from V and 5 from J; bases not matched to a gene: 22. The CDR3 length is 19 residues. The CDR3 protein is CASSPFGVWTGTRWETQYF. The CDR3 DNA reads TGTGCCAGCAGCCCTTTCGGCGTTTGGACAGGGACGAGATGGGAGACCCAGTACTTC.

The rearrangement links TRBV6-4 to TRBJ1-6, with D hard to call. The germline V gene has CDR1 MRHNA and CDR2 SNTAGT. CDR3 length equals 13 residues. V was shortened by 8 bases and J by 1 base, with 6 bases between the two germline ends. The CDR3 is CASRESYNSPLHF. CDR3 in DNA: TGTGCCAGCCGCGAATCCTATAATTCACCCCTCCACTTT.

The V and J genes are TRBV5-1 and TRBJ1-2; 10 bases align to TRBD1. CDR1 SGHRS and CDR2 YFSETQ come from the germline V gene. V dropped 4 bases and J dropped 7; count of bases not matched to a gene: 7. The CDR3 runs to 14 residues. The CDR3 spells CASSPGQGVIGYTF. For the CDR3, the DNA is TGCGCCAGCAGCCCCGGACAGGGGGTGATTGGCTACACCTTC.

V and J are TRBV30 and TRBJ2-7, with 7 bases that match TRBD1. Germline V gene lookup returns CDR1 GTSNPN and CDR2 SVGIG (reference sequence). V shed 3 bases, J shed 1 base, and the junction held 6 bases outside the gene matches. CDR3 length equals 14 residues. CDR3 amino acids: CAWSRDSLSYEQYF. The CDR3 nucleotides read TGTGCCTGGAGCCGGGACAGTCTATCCTACGAGCAGTACTTC.

This chain links TRBV2 with TRBJ1-2, with a weak D call TRBD1 (6 bases). The germline V and J ends were trimmed by 8 bases and 4 bases, with 20 bases remaining between them. This CDR3 comprises 15 residues. Germline V gene sequence: CDR1 SNHLY, CDR2 FYNNEI. The CDR3 DNA reads as TGTGCCAGCCGCGGGGGGGGCGGACTGCTCTATGGCTACACCTTC. Translating it yields CASRGGGGLLYGYTF.